Below are 23 T cell receptor beta chains sequenced from a single sample in a study of STAT5B mutations in CD4+ large granular lymphocyte leukemia. Assay used: immunoSEQ multiplex PCR; TCRdb lists only in-frame clones, some missing. The table lists about 26,000 clones, around 72% of them singletons. The sequencing input was CD4+ T cells from blood buffy coats. The receptors were sampled from a human donor in good health.

This clone has only one observation. The rearrangement links TRBV6-1 to TRBJ2-7, with D perhaps TRBD2 (6 bases). In germline, CDR1 is MNHNS, CDR2 SASEGT. The germline V and J ends were trimmed by 1 base and 3 bases, with 10 bases remaining between them. The CDR3 contains 14 residues. CDR3 amino acids: CASSEVGTFYEQYV. CDR3 sequence (DNA): TGTGCCAGCAGTGAAGTGGGGACTTTCTACGAGCAGTACGTC.

V and J are TRBV7-2 and TRBJ2-3; TRBD2 matches 9 bases. This CDR3 comprises 14 residues. Germline CDR1 reads SGHTA; CDR2 reads FQGNSA. V was clipped by 6 bases and J by 8 bases; unmatched bases: 9. In DNA, the CDR3 is TGTGCCAGCAGGGTAGCGGGGGCGTCCGGTACGCAGTATTTT. Its protein is CASRVAGASGTQYF.

This clone appeared a single time. The chain recombines TRBV27 with TRBJ2-3; D is perhaps TRBD2 (5 bases). The V end lost 0 bases, the J end lost 4 bases, and 14 bases lay between the germline ends. The CDR3 sequence is 16 residues long. Germline values: CDR1 MNHEY, CDR2 SMNVEV (reference sequence). The CDR3 here is CASSLSASPDSDTQYF. The CDR3 DNA sequence: TGTGCCAGCAGTTTATCTGCTAGCCCGGATTCAGATACGCAGTATTTT.

The genes are TRBV4-1 and TRBJ2-3; TRBD2 agrees at 10 bases. The CDR3 has 17 residues. The V gene end was trimmed by 4 bases and the J gene end by 3 bases; junction bases not matched to a gene: 10. The germline V gene has CDR1 MGHRA and CDR2 YSYEKL. CDR3 coding DNA: TGCGCCAGCAGCCCACGTAGCGGGGGGCCCGGAACAGATACGCAGTATTTT. Protein: CASSPRSGGPGTDTQYF.

This chain uses TRBV9 with TRBJ2-2, with 10 bases matching TRBD2. V shed 4 bases and J 6 bases; nucleotides not matched to a gene: 9. There are 16 residues in the CDR3. Germline V gives CDR1 SGDLS, CDR2 YYNGEE. This CDR3 reads CASSPVAGGYAGELFF. In DNA, the CDR3 is TGTGCCAGCAGCCCGGTAGCGGGAGGTTACGCCGGGGAGCTGTTTTTT.

The J gene is TRBJ2-5, the V gene TRBV28; D may match TRBD1 or TRBD2 (5 bases each). V was clipped by 8 bases and J by 5 bases, with 12 bases between them. Germline CDR1 is MDHEN and CDR2 is SYDVKM. This CDR3 spans 12 amino acids. The CDR3 loop reads CASQRDLETQYF. Here the CDR3 DNA reads TGTGCCAGCCAACGGGACCTGGAGACCCAGTACTTC. The full variable domain, with the rest looked up from reference TRBV28 and TRBJ2-5, is DVKVTQSSRYLVKRTGEKVFLECVQDMDHENMFWYRQDPGLGLRLIYFSYDVKMKEKGDIPEGYSVSREKKERFSLILESASTNQTSMYLCASQRDLETQYFGPGTRLLVL.

This chain connects TRBV6-7 to TRBJ2-2; 14 nucleotides align to TRBD2. TRBV6-7 is sorted into the ORF group, with uncertain function. V was clipped by 0 bases and J by 9 bases; unmatched bases: 6. This CDR3 comprises 17 residues. This chain's CDR3 is CASSYSGLAGAYRELFF. The CDR3 region has the DNA TGTGCCAGCAGTTACTCGGGACTAGCGGGGGCGTATCGGGAGCTGTTTTTT.

The genes are TRBV5-8 and TRBJ2-2; the D gene is possibly TRBD2 (5 bases). Trimming removed 1 base at V and 6 bases at J, with 13 bases between. CDR1 is SGHTS, CDR2 YDEGEE, per germline. The CDR3 extends over 15 amino acids. CDR3: CASSLRATRAGELFF. The CDR3 nucleotides read TGTGCCAGCAGCTTGAGGGCTACGAGGGCCGGGGAGCTGTTTTTT.

The V gene is TRBV6-5, the J gene TRBJ2-1; possible D gene TRBD2, 5 bases. This CDR3 comprises 16 residues. Germline V gene data show CDR1 as MNHEY and CDR2 as SVGAGI. V gave up 0 bases and J gave up 5 bases, with 14 bases separating them. The CDR3 spells CASSYSRTGLHNEQFF. CDR3 sequence (DNA): TGTGCCAGCAGTTACTCTCGGACTGGACTTCACAATGAGCAGTTCTTC.

J is TRBJ2-7 and V is TRBV29-1; D uncertain. The CDR3 has 14 amino acids. Germline V gene lookup returns CDR1 SQVTM and CDR2 ANQGSEA. The ends were cut back, 5 bases at V and 3 bases at J, with 17 bases in the middle. The CDR3 coding sequence is TGCAGCGTTTGGTTTGGTTTCCCGGACTACGAGCAGTACTTC. Protein: CSVWFGFPDYEQYF.

The V call is TRBV5-1, the J call TRBJ2-2, with 8 nucleotides matching TRBD1. The junction had 3 bases not matched to a gene; V was cut back by 0 bases and J by 2 bases. The germline gives CDR1 SGHRS, CDR2 YFSETQ. The CDR3 consists of 16 residues. The CDR3 DNA reads as TGCGCCAGCAGCTTGGCCGGGACAGGCAACACCGGGGAGCTGTTTTTT. Protein: CASSLAGTGNTGELFF.

This clone was recorded only once. The V and J genes are TRBV18 and TRBJ2-3; TRBD2 matches at 8 bases. The junction had 11 bases not matched to a gene; V was cut back by 3 bases and J by 0 bases. Germline-derived CDR1 and CDR2 are KGHSH and LQKENI. The CDR3 spans 18 residues. The DNA of the CDR3 is TGTGCCAGCTCACCGACCGTTATAGCGGGAACTAGCACAGATACGCAGTATTTT. Its protein product is CASSPTVIAGTSTDTQYF.

The rearrangement joins TRBV10-3 to TRBJ2-3, with TRBD2 identical over 11 bases. With V trimmed by 7 bases and J by 5 bases, 8 bases remained unmatched. The germline V gene has CDR1 ENHRY and CDR2 SYGVKD. This CDR3 is 15 amino acids long. The CDR3 DNA sequence: TGTGCCATCACACAACTAGCGGGAGCGATAGATACGCAGTATTTT. Translated: CAITQLAGAIDTQYF.

The chain links TRBV6-4 to TRBJ2-3; a weak D match, TRBD2 (6 bases). V lost 4 bases, J lost 1 base, and 6 bases lay in between. CDR3 size: 13 residues. Germline assignment: CDR1 MRHNA and CDR2 SNTAGT. The CDR3 coding sequence is TGTGCCAGCAGTGGGGAGGGCACAGATACGCAGTATTTT. The encoded protein is CASSGEGTDTQYF.

This sequence joins TRBV7-2 and TRBJ2-6; D is uncertain. Trimming shortened V by 4 bases and J by 2 bases, and 9 bases separated the two germline ends. Per the germline V gene, CDR1 is SGHTA and CDR2 is FQGNSA. This CDR3 spans 15 amino acids. This CDR3 reads CASSSPNTGANVLTF. CDR3 nucleotides: TGTGCCAGCAGCTCACCTAACACTGGGGCCAACGTCCTGACTTTC.

This clone came up a few times. The rearrangement links TRBV28 to TRBJ2-7, with D hard to call. CDR1 MDHEN and CDR2 SYDVKM come from the germline V gene. The CDR3 totals 12 residues. Trimming cost V 4 bases and J 3 bases, with 7 bases left between them. CDR3 nucleotides: TGTGCCAGCAGTTCACCCAACTACGAGCAGTACTTC. Translated: CASSSPNYEQYF.

This chain links TRBV5-1 with TRBJ2-3; the match to TRBD1 covers 8 bases. The CDR3 has 15 residues. The V gene's germline CDR1 is SGHRS and CDR2 YFSETQ. V shed 4 bases, J shed 5 bases, and the junction held 9 bases outside the gene matches. The CDR3, as DNA: TGCGCCAGCAGCGCCCGACAGGGGTCCATAGATACGCAGTATTTT. It specifies CASSARQGSIDTQYF.

The chain couples TRBV7-2 to TRBJ2-5; the D is unclear. The CDR3 runs 15 residues. Trimming cost V 4 bases and J 2 bases, with 14 bases left between them. Germline loops: CDR1 SGHTA, CDR2 FQGNSA. The CDR3 reads CASSYNPVNQETQYF. Written as DNA, the CDR3 is TGTGCCAGCAGCTATAACCCCGTAAATCAAGAGACCCAGTACTTC.

V is TRBV10-3 and J is TRBJ1-4; TRBD1 agrees at 9 bases. Trimming removed 6 bases from V and 8 bases from J; junction bases left unmatched: 7. The CDR3 has 14 residues. CDR1 is ENHRY and CDR2 is SYGVKD in the germline V gene. Here the CDR3 DNA reads TGTGCCATCAGCGAGGGGACAGGGCGCGAAAAACTGTTTTTT. Translated, it gives CAISEGTGREKLFF.

The chain links TRBV2 to TRBJ2-1, with TRBD2 identical over 10 bases. Germline trimming cut 4 bases from V and 9 bases from J; bases unmatched to any gene: 9. CDR3 length equals 15 residues. CDR1 and CDR2 (germline): SNHLY, FYNNEI. The CDR3 is CASSAQSGGAGEQFF. CDR3 coding DNA: TGTGCCAGCAGTGCCCAAAGCGGGGGGGCCGGTGAGCAGTTCTTC.

The genes are TRBV4-1 and TRBJ1-4; 8 positions match TRBD1. This CDR3 has 17 residues. Germline CDR1 is MGHRA and CDR2 is YSYEKL. The V gene end was trimmed by 0 bases and the J gene end by 6 bases; junction bases not matched to a gene: 9. CDR3 in DNA: TGCGCCAGCAGCCAAGAAGGATCCAGGGGGCGTGATGAAAAACTGTTTTTT. Translation gives CASSQEGSRGRDEKLFF.

The rearrangement links TRBV18 to TRBJ2-7, with 10 bases identical to TRBD1. The CDR3 runs to 15 residues. With V trimmed by 1 base and J by 5 bases, 5 bases remained unmatched. Germline CDR1 and CDR2: KGHSH and LQKENI. CDR3 DNA: TGTGCCAGCTCACCACGCCGGGACAGGGGCCACGAGCAGTACTTC. Translated, it gives CASSPRRDRGHEQYF.

The chain recombines TRBV5-1 with TRBJ2-2, with D unclear. With 3 bases removed from V and 8 bases from J, the gap between germline ends came to 14 bases. The CDR3 totals 14 residues. Germline V gene sequence: CDR1 SGHRS, CDR2 YFSETQ. The CDR3 DNA reads TGCGCCAGCAGCTCGCTCGCGAAAGGAGGGGAGCTGTTTTTT. As protein: CASSSLAKGGELFF.